Sequencing of this T cell receptor (beta chain) was carried out in a study of tissue T cells after allogeneic stem cell transplantation. Germline V gene data show CDR1 as LGHDT and CDR2 as YNNKEL (reference sequence). The V gene lost 2 bases and the J gene lost 0 bases, with 8 bases spanning the gap. The CDR3 is made up of 15 amino acids. Details on this clone: The antigen is not known.

Only in-frame clones appear in the TCRdb table, and some are missing; sequencing was by immunoSEQ multiplex PCR. The sample lists just over 25,000 clones; more than 80% were seen once. Whole-study findings and limits: TCR repertoires tracked anatomic similarity, regardless of disease or transplant status.

Source: blood, taken before transplantation. This clonotype was sampled from a male donor aged 60 or over who later had graft-versus-host disease after an allogeneic stem cell transplant. The genes are TRBV3-1 (or the pseudogene TRBV3-2) and TRBJ1-5, with D unresolved. This CDR3 reads CASSQSAISNQPQHF. As DNA, the CDR3 is TGTGCCAGCAGCCAAAGTGCAATTAGCAATCAGCCCCAGCATTTT.